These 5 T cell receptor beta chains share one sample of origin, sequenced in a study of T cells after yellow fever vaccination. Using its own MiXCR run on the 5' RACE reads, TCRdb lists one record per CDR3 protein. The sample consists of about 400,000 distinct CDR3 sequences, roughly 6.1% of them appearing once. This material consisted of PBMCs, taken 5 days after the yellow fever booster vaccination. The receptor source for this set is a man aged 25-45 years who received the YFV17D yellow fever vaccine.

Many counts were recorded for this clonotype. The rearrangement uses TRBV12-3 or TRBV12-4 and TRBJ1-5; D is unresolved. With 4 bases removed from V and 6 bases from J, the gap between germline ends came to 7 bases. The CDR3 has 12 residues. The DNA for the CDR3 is TGTGCCAGCAGTTCCTCGGGTCAGCCCCAGCATTTT. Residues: CASSSSGQPQHF.

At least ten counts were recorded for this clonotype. The CDR3 spells CASSSGTGESYEQYF. In nucleotides, the CDR3 is TGTGCCAGCTCTTCCGGGACAGGGGAGTCCTACGAGCAGTACTTC. The chain combines TRBV18 with TRBJ2-7; 10 bases are shared with TRBD1. V gave up 6 bases and J gave up 1 base; unmatched junction bases: 6. The germline V gene has CDR1 KGHSH and CDR2 LQKENI. The CDR3 consists of 15 residues.

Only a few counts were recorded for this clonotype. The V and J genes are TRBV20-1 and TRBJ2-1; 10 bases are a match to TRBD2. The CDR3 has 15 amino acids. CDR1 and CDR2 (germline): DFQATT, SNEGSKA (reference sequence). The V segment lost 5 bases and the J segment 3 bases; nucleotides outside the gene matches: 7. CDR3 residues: CSAPRLAGVYNEQFF. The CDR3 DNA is TGCAGTGCTCCCCGCCTAGCGGGAGTCTACAATGAGCAGTTCTTC.

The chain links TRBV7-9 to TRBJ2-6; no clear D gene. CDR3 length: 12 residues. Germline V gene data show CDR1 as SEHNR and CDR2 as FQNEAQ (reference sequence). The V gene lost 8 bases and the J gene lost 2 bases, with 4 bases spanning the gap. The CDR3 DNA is TGTGCCAGCGTGCCTGGGGCCAACGTCCTGACTTTC. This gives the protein CASVPGANVLTF. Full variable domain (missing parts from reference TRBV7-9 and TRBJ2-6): DTGVSQNPRHKITKRGQNVTFRCDPISEHNRLYWYRQTLGQGPEFLTYFQNEAQLEKSRLLSDRFSAERPKGSFSTLEIQRTEQGDSAMYLCASVPGANVLTFGAGSRLTVL.

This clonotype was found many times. The CDR3 sequence is CASSSSSIEQFF. The CDR3 DNA sequence: TGTGCCAGCTCATCTTCTAGCATTGAGCAGTTCTTC. The chain joins TRBV18 to TRBJ2-1; maybe TRBD2 (5 bases). Germline V lookup: CDR1 KGHSH, CDR2 LQKENI. V dropped 5 bases and J dropped 9 bases, with 11 bases sitting between them. CDR3 length: 12 residues.